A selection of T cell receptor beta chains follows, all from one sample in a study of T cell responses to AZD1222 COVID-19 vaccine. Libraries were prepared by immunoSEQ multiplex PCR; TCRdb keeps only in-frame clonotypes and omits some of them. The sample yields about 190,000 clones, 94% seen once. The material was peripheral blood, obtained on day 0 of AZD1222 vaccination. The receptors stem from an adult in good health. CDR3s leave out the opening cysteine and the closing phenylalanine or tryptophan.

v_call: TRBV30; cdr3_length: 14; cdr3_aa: AWSVLWDRLNTEAF
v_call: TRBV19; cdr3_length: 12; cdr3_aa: ASSIGQAKLGYT
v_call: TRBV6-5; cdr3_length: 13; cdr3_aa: ASSMTAFSYNEQF
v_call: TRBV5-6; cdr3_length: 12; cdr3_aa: ASSLMAGEYEQY
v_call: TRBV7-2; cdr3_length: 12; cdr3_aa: ASSSGQGAGGYT
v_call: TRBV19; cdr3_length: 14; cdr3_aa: ASSIEIDRRNQPQH
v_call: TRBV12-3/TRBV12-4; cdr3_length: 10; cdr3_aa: ASGSGGYGYT
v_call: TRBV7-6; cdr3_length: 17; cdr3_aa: ASSLAVAGKPNTYNEQF
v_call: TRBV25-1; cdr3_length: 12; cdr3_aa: ASSAFGEIQEAF
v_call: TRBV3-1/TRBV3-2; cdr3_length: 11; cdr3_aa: ASSHRGLNIQY
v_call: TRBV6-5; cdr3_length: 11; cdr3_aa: ASTTGQIYGYT
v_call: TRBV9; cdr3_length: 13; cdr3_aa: ASSALGTTNEKLF
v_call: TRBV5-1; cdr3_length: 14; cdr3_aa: ASSFGLAFSSYEQY
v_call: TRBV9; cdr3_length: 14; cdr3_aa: ASSVDPGTTNEKLF
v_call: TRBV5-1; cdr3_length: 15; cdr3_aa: ASSSGLAGPFTDTQY
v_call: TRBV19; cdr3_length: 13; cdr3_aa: ASTQLAGVAGELF
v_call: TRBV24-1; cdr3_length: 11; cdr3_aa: ATSDAFQETQY
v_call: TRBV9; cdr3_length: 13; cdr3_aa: ASSVATAWEETQY
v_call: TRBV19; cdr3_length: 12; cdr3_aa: ASSPRDRGGEQY
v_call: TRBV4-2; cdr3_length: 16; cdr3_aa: ASSQDEGGVGGTGELF
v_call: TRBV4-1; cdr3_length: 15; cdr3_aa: ASSQGQGRTSTDTQY
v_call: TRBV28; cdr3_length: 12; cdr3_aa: ASSPGPPVAPLH
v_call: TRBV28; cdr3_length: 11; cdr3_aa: ASSMGTKDEQF
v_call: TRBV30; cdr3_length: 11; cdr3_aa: AWNKQGGQPQH
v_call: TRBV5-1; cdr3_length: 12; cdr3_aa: ASSSAGGQETQY
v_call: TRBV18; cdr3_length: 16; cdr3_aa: ASSPPGLAGGGYNEQF
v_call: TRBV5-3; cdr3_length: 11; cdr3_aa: ARRTRLSYEQY
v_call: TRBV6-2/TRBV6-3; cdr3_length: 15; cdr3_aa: ASSYYRLGTGNYGYT
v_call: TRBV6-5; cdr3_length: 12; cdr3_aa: ASSYTNPADTQY
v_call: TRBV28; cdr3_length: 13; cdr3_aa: ASSTLLRGRTEAF
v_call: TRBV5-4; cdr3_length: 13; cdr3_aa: ASSLSLAGAYEQY
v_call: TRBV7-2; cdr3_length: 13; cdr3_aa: ASSLEVNSNQPQH
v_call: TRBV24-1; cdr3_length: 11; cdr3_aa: ATSDPLAYEQY
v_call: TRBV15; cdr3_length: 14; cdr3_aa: ATSRDSQVAKNIQY
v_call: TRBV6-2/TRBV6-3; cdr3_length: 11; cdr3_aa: ASSLAGGLIQF